The 17 T cell receptor beta chains listed next were all sequenced from one sample in a study of shared clonotypes between healthy human individuals. This table comes from immunoSEQ multiplex PCR, and its TCRdb copy is limited to in-frame clones, with some not included. The sample has about 680,000 clones; around 90% are singletons. CD8 cells regarded as naive lacked CD45RO, were positively chosen for CCR7, and omitted terminally differentiated effector memory CD45RA+ cells. Sequences were obtained from naive CD8+ T cells sorted from blood. The receptors come from a man between 25 and 39 years old in good health.

This sequence joins TRBV10-1 and TRBJ2-5, with TRBD1 matching 7 bases. The V gene's germline CDR1 is WNHNN and CDR2 SYGVQD (reference sequence). This CDR3 comprises 18 residues. V shed 7 bases and J 1 base; nucleotides not matched to a gene: 18. CDR3 protein: CASTGIRGLLGPQETQYF. The CDR3 DNA is TGCGCCAGCACCGGGATTAGGGGGCTCCTCGGCCCCCAAGAGACCCAGTACTTC.

The V and J genes are TRBV11-2 and TRBJ2-1; D remains ambiguous. The CDR3 spans 13 residues. Germline V CDR1 and CDR2: SGHAT, FQNNGV. Trimming cost V 5 bases and J 6 bases, with 11 bases left between them. The CDR3 loop is CASSLESSNEQFF. CDR3 sequence (DNA): TGTGCCAGCAGCCTCGAATCATCCAATGAGCAGTTCTTC. Filled out from reference TRBV11-2 and TRBJ2-1, the complete variable domain reads EAGVAQSPRYKIIEKRQSVAFWCNPISGHATLYWYQQILGQGPKLLIQFQNNGVVDDSQLPKDRFSAERLKGVDSTLKIQPAKLEDSAVYLCASSLESSNEQFFGPGTRLTVL.

This sequence joins TRBV27 and TRBJ2-1; 10 bases are a match to TRBD2. Germline CDR1 is MNHEY and CDR2 is SMNVEV (reference sequence). The junction had 4 bases not matched to a gene; V was cut back by 1 base and J by 10 bases. This CDR3 contains 14 residues. CDR3 loop: CASSLFGTSDEQFF. Written as DNA, the CDR3 is TGTGCCAGCAGTTTATTCGGGACTAGCGACGAGCAGTTCTTC.

The chain uses TRBV4-1 and TRBJ1-1, with D perhaps matching TRBD1 (5 bases). CDR3 length equals 11 residues. Germline lookup yields CDR1 MGHRA and CDR2 YSYEKL. Trimming pared 8 bases from V and 5 bases from J, leaving 9 bases between. The CDR3 protein is CASSGGTEAFF. In DNA, the CDR3 is TGCGCCAGCTCGGGGGGAACTGAAGCTTTCTTT.

The chain carries TRBV11-2 and TRBJ2-5; the match to TRBD1 covers 7 bases. With V trimmed by 0 bases and J by 4 bases, 11 bases remained unmatched. This CDR3 has 17 amino acids. Germline assignment: CDR1 SGHAT and CDR2 FQNNGV. CDR3 loop: CASSLDQGQAYRETQYF. As DNA, the CDR3 is TGTGCCAGCAGCTTAGACCAAGGACAGGCCTACCGAGAGACCCAGTACTTC.

The CDR3 sequence: CASSSPPSYEQYF. The CDR3 nucleotides read TGTGCCAGCAGCTCCCCCCCCTCCTACGAGCAGTACTTC. This chain connects TRBV7-9 to TRBJ2-7, with unresolved D. Germline loops: CDR1 SEHNR, CDR2 FQNEAQ (reference sequence). The CDR3 runs 13 residues. The V end was cut by 4 bases, the J end by 0 bases, with 7 bases between.

The rearrangement joins TRBV7-9 to TRBJ1-1; D call uncertain. Germline loops: CDR1 SEHNR, CDR2 FQNEAQ (reference sequence). V lost 7 bases, J lost 6 bases, and 12 bases lay in between. This CDR3 has 12 residues. In DNA, the CDR3 is TGTGCCAGCACCGAGGTGGGCCCTGAAGCTTTCTTT. This codes for CASTEVGPEAFF.

The CDR3, as DNA: TGTGCCAGCAGAACTCTAGGAGATACGCAGTATTTT. Translated, it gives CASRTLGDTQYF. The chain carries TRBV11-2 and TRBJ2-3; no clear D. Germline-derived CDR1 and CDR2 are SGHAT and FQNNGV. The CDR3 extends over 12 amino acids. Trimming removed 6 bases at V and 5 bases at J, with 9 bases between.

The gene calls are TRBV11-2 and TRBJ2-3; D not certain. V lost 0 bases and J lost 0, with 7 bases in between. CDR1 and CDR2 from the germline V gene are SGHAT and FQNNGV. The CDR3 is made up of 15 amino acids. Here the CDR3 DNA reads TGTGCCAGCAGCTTAGAGGCAGCGAGCACAGATACGCAGTATTTT. Amino acid sequence: CASSLEAASTDTQYF.

The CDR3 reads CASSPSLSRVTDTQYF. CDR3 bases: TGTGCCAGCAGCCCCTCTCTCAGTCGGGTCACAGATACGCAGTATTTT. The chain joins TRBV7-9 to TRBJ2-3, with D unclear. Trimming cost V 5 bases and J 2 bases, with 17 bases left between them. CDR1 is SEHNR and CDR2 is FQNEAQ in the germline V gene (reference sequence). CDR3 length equals 16 residues.

The chain employs TRBV5-4 and TRBJ2-7; 8 nucleotides agree with TRBD1. The germline CDR1 and CDR2 sequences are SGHNT and YYREEE (reference sequence). The V and J ends lost 6 bases and 3 bases, in that order; junction bases with no gene match: 8. The CDR3 consists of 14 residues. The CDR3 nucleotides read TGTGCCAGCACCGTGGACAGGGAAGACTACGAGCAGTACTTC. Translation: CASTVDREDYEQYF.

V gene TRBV19 combines with J gene TRBJ2-2, with a weak D call TRBD1 (8 bases). The V gene's germline CDR1 is LNHDA and CDR2 SQIVND (reference sequence). The CDR3 extends over 17 amino acids. The ends were cut back, 10 bases at V and 2 bases at J, with 23 bases in the middle. This chain's CDR3 is CATRDRRASGNTGELFF. CDR3 sequence (DNA): TGTGCCACTAGGGACAGGCGGGCTAGCGGAAACACCGGGGAGCTGTTTTTT.

V and J are TRBV7-8 and TRBJ2-7, with 7 bases fitting TRBD1. V shed 1 base, J shed 5 bases, and the junction held 11 bases outside the gene matches. CDR3 length: 16 residues. Germline loops: CDR1 SGHVS, CDR2 FQNEAQ. CDR3: CASSLDPRQGLNEQYF. DNA of the CDR3: TGTGCCAGCAGCTTAGATCCCCGACAGGGCTTAAACGAGCAGTACTTC.

Remarks on this clone: The same CDR3 arises from other DNA sequences in this sample as well. The chain recombines TRBV29-1 with TRBJ2-5, with D perhaps assigned TRBD1 or TRBD2 (5 bases each). Germline assignment: CDR1 SQVTM and CDR2 ANQGSEA. The CDR3 has 15 amino acids. With 0 bases removed from V and 2 bases from J, the gap between germline ends came to 13 bases. This chain's CDR3 is CSVEDPGTEQETQYF. CDR3 bases: TGCAGCGTTGAAGATCCTGGGACGGAGCAAGAGACCCAGTACTTC.

This rearrangement joins TRBV7-9 to TRBJ2-1; 7 bases map to TRBD1. CDR1 and CDR2 from the germline V gene are SEHNR and FQNEAQ (reference sequence). With V trimmed by 3 bases and J by 14 bases, 13 bases remained unmatched. This CDR3 spans 14 amino acids. In nucleotides, the CDR3 is TGTGCCAGCAGCTTCGCAGCCCCGGGACAGCCCGAGTTCTTC. Protein: CASSFAAPGQPEFF.

The chain joins TRBV5-1 to TRBJ2-1; D is possibly TRBD1 or TRBD2 (6 bases each). CDR1 is SGHRS and CDR2 is YFSETQ in the germline V gene. Trimming shortened V by 0 bases and J by 2 bases, and 15 bases separated the two germline ends. This CDR3 has 17 residues. The CDR3 protein is CASSLAVAGGPYNEQFF. CDR3 nucleotides: TGCGCCAGCAGCTTGGCGGTCGCCGGGGGCCCCTACAATGAGCAGTTCTTC.

The rearrangement joins TRBV2 to TRBJ2-3; 7 bases line up with TRBD2. Germline V gene sequence: CDR1 SNHLY, CDR2 FYNNEI. The V and J ends lost 3 bases and 0 bases, in that order; junction bases with no gene match: 6. This CDR3 is built from 16 residues. CDR3 residues: CASSERGGSSTDTQYF. The DNA for the CDR3 is TGTGCCAGCAGTGAGAGAGGCGGGAGTAGCACAGATACGCAGTATTTT.